This T cell receptor beta chain was captured in a study of T cells expressing NK-cell markers. Study context: Underlying the TCR beta repertoires were sorted CD3+CD56+NKG2C+, CD3+CD56+NKG2C- and CD3+CD56-NKG2C+ T cells. Study findings and constraints: About 1.0-7.5% of CD8+ T cells in a handful of donors belonged to dominant NKG2C+ clonotypes.

With regard to this clonotype: Antigen specificity is unknown.

This CDR3 has 17 residues. Germline CDR1 reads SEHNR; CDR2 reads FQNEAQ (reference sequence). Each CDR3 protein gets one entry in TCRdb, which reprocessed the 5' RACE reads and gives no DNA. The data include over 250,000 distinct CDR3 sequences; the top ten clones carry more than 3.5%. Sequencing was performed on blood T cells: a sorted CD56 or NKG2C T cell subset, CD4+ or CD8+ T cells, or bulk PBMC T cells (not recorded which). The chain recombines TRBV7-9 with TRBJ2-3; absent DNA, TCRdb's TRBD1 call cannot be checked. The sequence came from a woman aged 18-70 years in good health. CDR3 region: CASSSSGARIRTDTQYF.